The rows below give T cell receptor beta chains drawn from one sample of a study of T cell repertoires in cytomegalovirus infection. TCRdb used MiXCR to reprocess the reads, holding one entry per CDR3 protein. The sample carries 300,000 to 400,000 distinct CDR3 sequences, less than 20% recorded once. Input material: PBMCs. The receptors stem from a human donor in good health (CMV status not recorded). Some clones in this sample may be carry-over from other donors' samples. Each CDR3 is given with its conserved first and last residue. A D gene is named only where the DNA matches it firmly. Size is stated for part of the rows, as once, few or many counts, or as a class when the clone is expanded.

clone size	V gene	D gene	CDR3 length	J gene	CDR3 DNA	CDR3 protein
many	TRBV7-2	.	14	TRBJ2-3	TGTGCCAGCAGCTTAAGAACCGGGGCTGGTACGCAGTATTTT	CASSLRTGAGTQYF
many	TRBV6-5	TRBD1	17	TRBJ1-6	TGTGCCAGCTACACGATCGGGACAGGGGGCGCGAATTCACCCCTCCACTTT	CASYTIGTGGANSPLHF
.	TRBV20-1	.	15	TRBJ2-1	TGCAGTGCTACAGGACTGGTGGCGGAAAGGAATGAGCAGTTCTTC	CSATGLVAERNEQFF
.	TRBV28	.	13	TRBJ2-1	TGTGCCAGCAGCCCCCGGGTGGGTGATGAGCAGTTCTTC	CASSPRVGDEQFF
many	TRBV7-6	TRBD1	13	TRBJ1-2	TGTGCCAGCAGCCAGACAGGGGTCTATGGCTACACCTTC	CASSQTGVYGYTF
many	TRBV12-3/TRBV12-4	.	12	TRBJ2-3	TGTGCCAGCAGTCCTCAGGGTTATACGCAGTATTTT	CASSPQGYTQYF
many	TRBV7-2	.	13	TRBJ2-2	TGTGCCAGCAGTTTCGCCCGCACCGGGGAGCTGTTTTTT	CASSFARTGELFF
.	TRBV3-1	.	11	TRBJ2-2	TGTGCCAGCAGCCGACCGAGGGAGCTGTTTTTT	CASSRPRELFF
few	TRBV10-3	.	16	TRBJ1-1	TGTGCCACCGAACGGACCGATGGGGGGGTAGACACTGAAGCTTTCTTT	CATERTDGGVDTEAFF
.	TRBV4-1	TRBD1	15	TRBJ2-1	TGCGCCAGCAGCCAAGACGACCCAGCAGGGGGTGAGCAGTTCTTC	CASSQDDPAGGEQFF
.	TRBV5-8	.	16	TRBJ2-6	TGTGCCAGCAGCCCTCCGTTGACAGCCGGGGCCAACGTCCTGACTTTC	CASSPPLTAGANVLTF
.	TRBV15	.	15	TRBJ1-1	TGTGCCACCAGCAGAAATTCAGGGTCCAACACTGAAGCTTTCTTT	CATSRNSGSNTEAFF
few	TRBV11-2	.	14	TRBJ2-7	TGTGCCAGCAGCTTAGTGGGGGCCTTGTACGAGCAGTACTTC	CASSLVGALYEQYF
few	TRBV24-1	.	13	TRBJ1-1	TGTGCCACCAGGGAGACAGGAACTAGTGAAGCTTTCTTT	CATRETGTSEAFF
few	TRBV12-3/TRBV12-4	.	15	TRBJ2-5	TGTGCCAGCAGCAAGGGGGGGGGGCGCCAAGAGACCCAGTACTTC	CASSKGGGRQETQYF
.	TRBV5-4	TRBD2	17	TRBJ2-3	TGTGCCAGCAGCTTGGATGGCGGGGGGGCCGCCACAGATACGCAGTATTTT	CASSLDGGGAATDTQYF